These T cell receptor beta chains were read from a single sample in a study of cytomegalovirus exposure and HLA in healthy donors. Generated by immunoSEQ multiplex PCR, the TCRdb table keeps only in-frame clones and is missing some. Here the sample spans over 200,000 clones, 85% to 90% being singletons. Source material: PBMCs. The source is a human donor in good health. The CDR3 runs from the conserved cysteine through the conserved F or W. A D gene is named only where the DNA matches it firmly. Size values are once, few and many counts, or a class for expanded clones, and some rows have none.

v_call,j_call,clone_size,d_call,cdr3_aa,cdr3_nt
TRBV27,TRBJ2-1,few,TRBD1,CASTRTGGVSNEQFF,TGTGCCAGCACCAGGACAGGGGGAGTAAGTAATGAGCAGTTCTTC
TRBV11-2,TRBJ1-1,-,-,CASTELLAGSLTEAFF,TGTGCCAGCACCGAATTGCTGGCGGGGAGTTTAACTGAAGCTTTCTTT
TRBV27,TRBJ1-1,-,-,CASSSLSRGTEAFF,TGTGCCAGCAGTTCCCTCAGCAGGGGCACTGAAGCTTTCTTT
TRBV7-2,TRBJ2-7,-,TRBD2,CASSDPGTSYYEQYF,TGTGCCAGCAGCGACCCCGGGACTAGTTACTACGAGCAGTACTTC
TRBV20-1,TRBJ2-7,-,-,CSASSHEQYF,TGCAGTGCTAGCAGTCACGAGCAGTACTTC
TRBV5-1,TRBJ2-7,once,TRBD1,CASSRDRGNDEQYF,TGCGCCAGCAGCCGTGACAGGGGTAACGACGAGCAGTACTTC
TRBV27,TRBJ2-7,-,TRBD2,CASSLAGEPYEQYF,TGTGCCAGCAGTTTAGCGGGAGAACCCTACGAGCAGTACTTC
TRBV5-6,TRBJ1-2,-,-,CASRLTLVRGYTF,TGTGCCAGCAGGCTCACTCTTGTTCGGGGCTACACCTTC
TRBV9,TRBJ2-3,-,-,CASSVPSTDTQYF,TGTGCCAGCAGCGTACCAAGCACAGATACGCAGTATTTT
TRBV28,TRBJ1-2,-,-,CASRPTGITNYGYTF,TGTGCCAGCAGGCCCACAGGAATAACTAACTATGGCTACACCTTC
TRBV29-1,TRBJ2-7,-,-,CSVGRGGGYYEQYF,TGCAGCGTGGGGAGAGGCGGCGGATACTACGAGCAGTACTTC
TRBV18,TRBJ2-2,-,-,CASSPPKGAGNTGELFF,TGTGCCAGCTCACCACCAAAAGGGGCTGGGAACACCGGGGAGCTGTTTTTT
TRBV28,TRBJ1-3,-,TRBD1,CASSIPQGAGNTIYF,TGTGCCAGCAGTATCCCCCAGGGGGCTGGAAACACCATATATTTT
TRBV7-9,TRBJ1-1,-,-,CSSSPLPTEAFF,TGTTCCAGCAGCCCCCTACCCACTGAAGCTTTCTTT
TRBV28,TRBJ2-7,-,-,CASTPWEGGVYEQYF,TGTGCCAGCACCCCCTGGGAGGGGGGGGTCTACGAGCAGTACTTC
TRBV28,TRBJ1-1,-,-,CASSLGLNRLNTEAFF,TGTGCCAGCAGTTTAGGCCTCAACCGATTGAACACTGAAGCTTTCTTT
TRBV5-6,TRBJ2-3,-,TRBD2,CASMDGRADTQYF,TGTGCCAGCATGGACGGGAGGGCGGATACGCAGTATTTT
TRBV7-3,TRBJ2-2,-,TRBD2,CASSLAGVGTGELFF,TGTGCCAGCAGCTTAGCGGGAGTCGGCACCGGGGAGCTGTTTTTT
TRBV12-5,TRBJ2-1,-,TRBD1,CASGFTYDRGHTEQFF,TGTGCTAGTGGTTTTACTTACGACAGGGGGCATACTGAGCAGTTCTTC
TRBV15,TRBJ2-2,-,-,CATSHGDWTNTGELFF,TGTGCCACCAGCCACGGGGACTGGACGAACACCGGGGAGCTGTTTTTT
TRBV7-2,TRBJ2-7,-,-,CASRPLASTYEQYF,TGTGCCAGCAGGCCTCTAGCGTCGACCTACGAGCAGTACTTC
TRBV13,TRBJ2-4,-,TRBD1,CASSVYGQGKNIQYF,TGTGCCAGCAGCGTCTACGGACAGGGCAAAAACATTCAGTACTTC
TRBV4-3,TRBJ2-4,-,-,CASSQGLNGQLAKNIQYF,TGCGCCAGCAGCCAAGGGTTAAATGGACAGCTAGCCAAAAACATTCAGTACTTC
TRBV10-2,TRBJ1-4,-,TRBD1,CASSEKGAWGKLFF,TGCGCCAGCAGTGAGAAGGGGGCTTGGGGAAAACTGTTTTTT
TRBV9,TRBJ2-5,-,TRBD1,CASSPPGTGFSETQYF,TGTGCCAGCAGCCCCCCCGGGACAGGGTTTTCCGAGACCCAGTACTTC
TRBV21-1,TRBJ1-1,-,-,CASSPTNRFMNTEAFF,TGTGCCAGCAGCCCTACGAACAGATTTATGAACACTGAAGCTTTCTTT
TRBV30,TRBJ2-7,-,TRBD1,CAWSPKDRGQRNYEQYF,TGTGCCTGGAGCCCAAAGGACAGGGGGCAAAGAAACTACGAGCAGTACTTC
TRBV28,TRBJ1-2,-,TRBD1,CASRRQGAGNYGYTF,TGTGCCAGCAGGAGACAGGGGGCGGGAAACTATGGCTACACCTTC
TRBV7-9,TRBJ2-7,-,TRBD1,CASIKAGGYEQYF,TGTGCCAGCATCAAGGCAGGGGGCTACGAGCAGTACTTC
TRBV18,TRBJ1-1,-,-,CASSLLLAGRIGTEAFF,TGTGCCAGCTCACTATTGCTGGCAGGGAGGATTGGCACTGAAGCTTTCTTT
TRBV10-3,TRBJ1-1,-,-,CAIDTGKNTEAFF,TGTGCCATCGACACAGGAAAGAACACTGAAGCTTTCTTT
TRBV27,TRBJ2-1,-,TRBD2,CASSHIAGGRHNEQFF,TGTGCCAGCAGTCATATAGCGGGAGGCCGCCACAATGAGCAGTTCTTC
TRBV18,TRBJ2-5,-,-,CASSPGQKETQYF,TGTGCCAGCTCCCCCGGACAGAAAGAGACCCAGTACTTC
TRBV5-6,TRBJ2-7,-,TRBD1,CASSFDDRGEYEQYF,TGTGCCAGCAGTTTTGACGACAGGGGCGAGTACGAGCAGTACTTC
TRBV18,TRBJ2-5,-,TRBD1,CASSPGQVQETQYF,TGTGCCAGCTCACCAGGACAGGTCCAAGAGACCCAGTACTTC
TRBV2,TRBJ2-3,once,-,CASRPGTSTDTQYF,TGTGCCAGCAGGCCCGGGACTAGCACAGATACGCAGTATTTT
TRBV5-4,TRBJ2-5,-,-,CASSAGQTQETQYF,TGTGCCAGCAGCGCGGGACAGACTCAAGAGACCCAGTACTTC
TRBV19,TRBJ2-6,-,TRBD1,CASNRDPGTGRSGANVLTF,TGTGCCAGTAACCGAGACCCCGGGACAGGCCGCTCTGGGGCCAACGTCCTGACTTTC
TRBV7-9,TRBJ1-3,-,TRBD1,CASSRTGDFGNTIYF,TGTGCCAGCAGTCGGACAGGGGATTTTGGAAACACCATATATTTT
TRBV10-3,TRBJ2-7,-,-,CAISEVGYEQYF,TGTGCCATCAGTGAGGTCGGGTACGAGCAGTACTTC
TRBV2,TRBJ2-5,-,TRBD1,CASRADRNLAGPQYF,TGTGCCAGCAGGGCGGACAGGAACTTGGCCGGCCCCCAGTACTTC
TRBV7-3,TRBJ1-2,-,-,CASSLTGSSFYGYTF,TGTGCCAGCAGCTTAACGGGGAGTTCTTTCTATGGCTACACCTTC
TRBV18,TRBJ1-2,-,TRBD1,CASSRGQGGDGYTF,TGTGCCAGCTCCCGAGGACAGGGAGGCGATGGCTACACCTTC
TRBV5-8,TRBJ1-5,-,-,CASSLLQPQHF,TGTGCCAGCAGCTTACTCCAGCCCCAGCATTTT
TRBV25-1,TRBJ2-5,-,TRBD1,CASSENRGSETQYF,TGTGCCAGCAGTGAAAACAGGGGTTCGGAGACCCAGTACTTC
TRBV7-9,TRBJ2-5,-,TRBD2,CASSPGGGLETQYF,TGTGCCAGCAGCCCGGGGGGGGGCTTAGAGACCCAGTACTTC
TRBV25-1,TRBJ1-2,once,-,CEKGRNGYTF,TGTGAAAAGGGGAGGAATGGCTACACCTTC
TRBV7-8,TRBJ2-3,-,TRBD2,CASNPSGRDTDTQYF,TGTGCCAGCAACCCAAGCGGGAGAGACACAGATACGCAGTATTTT
TRBV7-3,TRBJ2-2,-,TRBD2,CASSLITGGPRGELFF,TGTGCCAGCAGCTTAATAACGGGAGGGCCTCGGGGGGAGCTGTTTTTT
TRBV7-8,TRBJ2-2,-,TRBD1,CASSLAGGSSRNTGELFF,TGTGCCAGCAGCTTAGCAGGGGGCTCCAGCCGGAACACCGGGGAGCTGTTTTTT
TRBV30,TRBJ2-7,few,-,CAGLRGFPTYEQYF,TGTGCCGGCCTCCGGGGATTCCCCACCTACGAGCAGTACTTC
TRBV25-1,TRBJ2-7,-,-,CASRDLSYEQYF,TGTGCCAGCCGGGACTTATCCTACGAGCAGTACTTC
TRBV6-5,TRBJ1-2,-,-,CASSYSKQVGGYTF,TGTGCCAGCAGTTACTCGAAGCAGGTGGGCGGCTACACCTTC
TRBV30,TRBJ2-3,-,TRBD2,CAWSPGTSGMVDTQYF,TGTGCCTGGAGTCCCGGGACTAGCGGGATGGTAGATACGCAGTATTTT
TRBV6-1,TRBJ2-1,-,-,CASQTAGSYNEQFF,TGTGCCAGCCAGACGGCGGGCTCCTACAATGAGCAGTTCTTC
TRBV6-5,TRBJ2-7,-,-,CASRSRSFSYEQYF,TGTGCCAGCAGATCCCGCAGTTTTTCCTACGAGCAGTACTTC
TRBV7-8,TRBJ1-1,-,TRBD1,CASSLTQGANTEAFF,TGTGCCAGCAGCTTGACCCAGGGGGCAAACACTGAAGCTTTCTTT
TRBV29-1,TRBJ1-2,-,TRBD1,CSVGGQLSYGYTF,TGCAGCGTTGGGGGACAGTTGAGCTATGGCTACACCTTC
TRBV7-3,TRBJ2-3,-,TRBD2,CASSPLGGTLTDTQYF,TGTGCCAGCAGCCCTCTCGGGGGGACTCTCACAGATACGCAGTATTTT
TRBV6-5,TRBJ2-5,-,TRBD1,CASSYSTGQETQYF,TGTGCCAGCAGTTACTCGACAGGGCAAGAGACCCAGTACTTC